One sample yielded the 21 T cell receptor beta chains listed below, sequenced in a study of blood T cells in healthy people across ages. A sample-barcoded 5' primer and a J-beta primer mix were used in a second PCR of roughly 7 to 12 cycles. TCRdb analysed the 5' RACE reads with MiXCR anew, one entry per CDR3 protein. The sample has approximately 680,000 distinct CDR3 sequences, less than 40% seen once. The sample taken for sequencing was blood. Receptors were obtained from a woman of 80 years or more in good health.

This clonotype was detected ten times or more. This rearrangement joins TRBV27 to TRBJ2-1, with TRBD2 identical over 8 bases. The CDR3 has 16 residues. Germline loops: CDR1 MNHEY, CDR2 SMNVEV (reference sequence). With V trimmed by 5 bases and J by 7 bases, 13 bases remained unmatched. The CDR3 loop is CASSIRAYGGANEQFF. For the CDR3, the DNA is TGTGCCAGCAGTATCCGAGCGTACGGGGGGGCGAATGAGCAGTTCTTC.

This clonotype was recorded a few times. The rearrangement joins TRBV7-2 to TRBJ1-1, with D possibly matching TRBD1 (5 bases). The CDR3 runs 15 residues. Germline values: CDR1 SGHTA, CDR2 FQGNSA. The V and J ends lost 6 bases and 4 bases respectively, with 18 bases between them. The CDR3 sequence is CASRATALQSTEAFF. The CDR3 region has the DNA TGTGCCAGCAGGGCGACAGCTTTGCAAAGCACTGAAGCTTTCTTT.

The rearrangement joins TRBV7-2 to TRBJ1-1, with 10 bases matching TRBD1. CDR3 length: 17 amino acids. Germline V gene lookup returns CDR1 SGHTA and CDR2 FQGNSA. Germline trimming cut 5 bases from V and 0 bases from J; bases unmatched to any gene: 9. CDR3 region: CASSRRMGQGLNTEAFF. DNA for the CDR3: TGTGCCAGCAGCCGTAGGATGGGACAGGGGTTGAACACTGAAGCTTTCTTT.

The chain carries TRBV20-1 and TRBJ2-3; 11 bases are a match to TRBD1. The CDR3 extends over 16 amino acids. V shed 3 bases, J shed 1 base, and the junction held 6 bases outside the gene matches. Per germline, CDR1 DFQATT and CDR2 SNEGSKA (reference sequence). CDR3 DNA: TGCAGTGCTAGTGGGACAGGGGGAATCGGCACAGATACGCAGTATTTT. Protein product: CSASGTGGIGTDTQYF.

The chain uses TRBV30 and TRBJ2-5; D may correspond to TRBD1 or TRBD2 (5 bases each). The closer fit of TRBJ2-7 to the DNA end suggests the J call may be wrong. Germline V gives CDR1 GTSNPN, CDR2 SVGIG (reference sequence). The CDR3 extends over 11 amino acids. The CDR3 region has the DNA TGTGCCTACGGGACCCTGGACGAGCAGTACTTC. Protein sequence: CAYGTLDEQYF.

This clonotype came up many times. This sequence joins TRBV7-2 and TRBJ1-5, with 7 bases aligning to TRBD1. The CDR3 length is 15 residues. Germline loops: CDR1 SGHTA, CDR2 FQGNSA. The V and J ends lost 5 bases and 0 bases, in that order; junction bases with no gene match: 4. Written as DNA, the CDR3 is TGTGCCAGCAGCCCACAGGGGCTTAGCAATCAGCCCCAGCATTTT. Translating gives CASSPQGLSNQPQHF.

V is TRBV20-1 and J is TRBJ1-2; a possible D gene is TRBD1 (6 bases). The germline V gene encodes CDR1 DFQATT and CDR2 SNEGSKA (reference sequence). With 5 bases removed from V and 8 bases from J, the gap between germline ends came to 21 bases. The CDR3 totals 14 residues. The CDR3 loop is CSAAIQTGWGGYTF. The DNA of the CDR3 is TGCAGTGCTGCAATCCAAACAGGGTGGGGCGGCTACACCTTC.

The chain has TRBV7-2 and TRBJ1-1; perhaps TRBD1 as D (5 bases). From germline, CDR1 is SGHTA and CDR2 FQGNSA. The ends were cut back, 6 bases at V and 0 bases at J, with 14 bases in the middle. The CDR3 is 15 residues long. The CDR3 DNA sequence: TGTGCCAGCAGTCGACGGGGGGTTATGAACACTGAAGCTTTCTTT. It yields the protein CASSRRGVMNTEAFF.

This clonotype occurred many times. The V call is TRBV24-1, the J call TRBJ2-5, with D perhaps TRBD2 (6 bases). Germline V lookup: CDR1 KGHDR, CDR2 SFDVKD. Trimming shortened V by 2 bases and J by 3 bases, and 9 bases separated the two germline ends. The CDR3 spans 14 residues. The CDR3 DNA is TGTGCCACCAGTGATTATTGGGAGGAAGAGACCCAGTACTTC. Amino acid sequence: CATSDYWEEETQYF.

About this clonotype: A read error is possible here, since a much larger clone lies one base away. The gene calls are TRBV7-2 and TRBJ2-4; 9 nucleotides agree with TRBD1. The V gene's germline CDR1 is SGHTA and CDR2 FQGNSA. This CDR3 is 14 amino acids long. CDR3 DNA sequence: TGTGTCAGCAGCTTACCGGGACAGGGTTGGGAGCAGTACTTC. It translates to CVSSLPGQGWEQYF.

V gene TRBV7-9 combines with J gene TRBJ1-5, with no clear D. From germline, CDR1 is SEHNR and CDR2 FQNEAQ (reference sequence). The CDR3 extends over 13 amino acids. V gave up 6 bases and J gave up 7 bases, with 13 bases separating them. CDR3 protein: CASSDRDYQPQHF. CDR3 in DNA: TGTGCCAGCAGTGATCGGGATTACCAGCCCCAGCATTTT. Full variable domain (remainder filled in from reference TRBV7-9 and TRBJ1-5): DTGVSQNPRHKITKRGQNVTFRCDPISEHNRLYWYRQTLGQGPEFLTYFQNEAQLEKSRLLSDRFSAERPKGSFSTLEIQRTEQGDSAMYLCASSDRDYQPQHFGDGTRLSIL.

This chain connects TRBV3-1 to TRBJ1-1; D remains ambiguous. From germline, CDR1 is LGHDT and CDR2 YNNKEL (reference sequence). The V gene lost 5 bases and the J gene lost 1 base, with 20 bases spanning the gap. The CDR3 totals 17 residues. The CDR3 spells CASSTRRGGSTNTEAFF. For the CDR3, the DNA is TGTGCCAGCAGCACACGACGGGGTGGGTCAACGAACACTGAAGCTTTCTTT.

This clonotype was seen ten or more times. The V and J genes are TRBV7-3 and TRBJ2-5; possibly TRBD1 or TRBD2 for D (5 bases each). Per the germline V gene, CDR1 is SGHTA and CDR2 is FQGTGA. The CDR3 totals 14 residues. Trimming removed 1 base from V and 1 base from J, with 7 bases in between. CDR3 in DNA: TGTGCCAGCAGCTTAAGGGGGACCCAAGAGACCCAGTACTTC. This encodes CASSLRGTQETQYF.

V usage is TRBV6-6 and J usage is TRBJ1-6; possibly TRBD1 for D (6 bases). This CDR3 is 15 amino acids long. Germline V gives CDR1 MNHNY, CDR2 SVGAGI (reference sequence). The V end lost 6 bases, the J end lost 1 base, and 10 bases lay between the germline ends. CDR3 residues: CASSAGQSYNSPLHF. Here the CDR3 DNA reads TGTGCCAGCAGCGCTGGACAGTCCTATAATTCACCCCTCCACTTT.

This clonotype was counted at least ten times. The chain links TRBV7-2 to TRBJ1-5; no clear D gene. The CDR3 totals 11 residues. V gave up 5 bases and J gave up 6 bases, with 5 bases separating them. The germline V gene encodes CDR1 SGHTA and CDR2 FQGNSA. The CDR3 loop is CASSAGQPQHF. In nucleotides, the CDR3 is TGTGCCAGCAGCGCGGGTCAGCCCCAGCATTTT.

This clonotype was seen more than once but under ten times. This chain links TRBV7-2 with TRBJ2-3; 8 bases line up with TRBD2. CDR3 length equals 16 residues. The V and J ends lost 1 base and 2 bases, in that order; junction bases with no gene match: 5. CDR1 and CDR2 from the germline V gene are SGHTA and FQGNSA. CDR3 loop: CASSLEPGGLTDTQYF. In nucleotides, the CDR3 is TGTGCCAGCAGCTTAGAGCCGGGAGGGCTCACAGATACGCAGTATTTT.

The rearrangement uses TRBV28 and TRBJ1-2; 7 bases are shared with TRBD1. J was trimmed by 0 bases and V by 8 bases; bases with no gene match: 9. Germline lookup yields CDR1 MDHEN and CDR2 SYDVKM. The CDR3 sequence is 15 residues long. As DNA, the CDR3 is TGTGCCAGCTTAGGACAGGCTCTAGCTAACTATGGCTACACCTTC. It is translated as CASLGQALANYGYTF.

Ten or more counts support this clonotype. The CDR3 region is CATSPVGLGTQYF. The CDR3 DNA sequence: TGTGCCACCAGCCCCGTGGGGCTAGGGACGCAGTATTTT. This chain joins TRBV15 and TRBJ2-3; D is perhaps TRBD1 (5 bases). The germline CDR1 and CDR2 sequences are LNHNV and YYDKDF (reference sequence). The ends were cut back, 5 bases at V and 9 bases at J, with 15 bases in the middle. The CDR3 extends over 13 amino acids.

The chain carries TRBV5-1 and TRBJ2-1; 11 positions agree with TRBD2. Germline trimming cut 7 bases from V and 2 bases from J; bases unmatched to any gene: 11. The germline gives CDR1 SGHRS, CDR2 YFSETQ. The CDR3 runs to 17 residues. The CDR3 bases are TGCGCCAGCGGCCCGTGGGGACTAGCGGTGGCCTACAATGAGCAGTTCTTC. Protein product: CASGPWGLAVAYNEQFF.

This chain links TRBV6-2 or TRBV6-3 with TRBJ2-4; D not resolved. TRBJ2-5 matches the DNA end more closely, so the J call is doubtful. The germline V gene encodes CDR1 MNHEY and CDR2 SVGEGT. The CDR3 covers 15 residues. CDR3 nucleotides: TGTGCCAGCAGTCCAGGAATGCTGGGGCAAGAGACCCAGTACTTC. Translation: CASSPGMLGQETQYF.

This clonotype was found many times. V and J are TRBV7-8 and TRBJ2-7; 7 nucleotides agree with TRBD1. Germline V CDR1 and CDR2: SGHVS, FQNEAQ. The CDR3 extends over 15 amino acids. The trim removed 5 bases at V and 1 base at J, leaving 8 bases unmatched. CDR3 residues: CASSVRDSKSYEQYF. CDR3 DNA sequence: TGTGCCAGCAGCGTTCGGGACAGTAAATCCTACGAGCAGTACTTC.